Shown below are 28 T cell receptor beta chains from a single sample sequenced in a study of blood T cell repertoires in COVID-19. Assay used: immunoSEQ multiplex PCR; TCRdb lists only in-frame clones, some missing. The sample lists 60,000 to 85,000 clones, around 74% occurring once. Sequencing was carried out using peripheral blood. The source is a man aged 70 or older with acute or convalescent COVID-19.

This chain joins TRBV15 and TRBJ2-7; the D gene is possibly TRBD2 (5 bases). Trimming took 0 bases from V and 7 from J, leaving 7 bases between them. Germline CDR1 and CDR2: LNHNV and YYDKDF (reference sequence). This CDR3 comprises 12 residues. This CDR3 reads CATSRDRGEQYF. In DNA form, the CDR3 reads TGTGCCACCAGCAGAGATCGGGGAGAGCAGTACTTC. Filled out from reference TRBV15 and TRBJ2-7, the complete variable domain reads DAMVIQNPRYQVTQFGKPVTLSCSQTLNHNVMYWYQQKSSQAPKLLFHYYDKDFNNEADTPDNFQSRRPNTSFCFLDIRSPGLGDTAMYLCATSRDRGEQYFGPGTRLTVT.

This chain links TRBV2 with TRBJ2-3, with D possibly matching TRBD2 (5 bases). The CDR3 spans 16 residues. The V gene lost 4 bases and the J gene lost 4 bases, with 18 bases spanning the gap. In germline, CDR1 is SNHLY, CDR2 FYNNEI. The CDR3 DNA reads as TGTGCCAGCAGTGCCGGCGGGTCCAAAGAGGCAGATACGCAGTATTTT. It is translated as CASSAGGSKEADTQYF. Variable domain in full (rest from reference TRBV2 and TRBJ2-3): EPEVTQTPSHQVTQMGQEVILRCVPISNHLYFYWYRQILGQKVEFLVSFYNNEISEKSEIFDDQFSVERPDGSNFTLKIRSTKLEDSAMYFCASSAGGSKEADTQYFGPGTRLTVL.

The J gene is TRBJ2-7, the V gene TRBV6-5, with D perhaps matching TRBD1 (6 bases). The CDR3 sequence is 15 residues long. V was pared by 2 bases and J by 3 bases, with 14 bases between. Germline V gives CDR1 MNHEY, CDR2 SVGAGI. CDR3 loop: CASSYSAGANYEQYF. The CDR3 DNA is TGTGCCAGCAGTTACAGTGCAGGGGCCAACTACGAGCAGTACTTC.

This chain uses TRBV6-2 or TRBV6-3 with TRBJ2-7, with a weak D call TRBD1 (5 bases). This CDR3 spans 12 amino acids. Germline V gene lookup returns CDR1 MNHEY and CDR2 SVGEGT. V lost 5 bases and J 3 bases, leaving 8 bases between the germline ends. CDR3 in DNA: TGTGCCAGCAGTCGACAGCTCTACGAGCAGTACTTC. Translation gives CASSRQLYEQYF.

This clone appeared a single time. CDR3 protein: CASSVREGVNEKLFF. CDR3 DNA: TGTGCCAGCAGCGTAAGGGAAGGGGTTAATGAAAAACTGTTTTTT. This chain links TRBV9 with TRBJ1-4, with D tentatively TRBD1 (5 bases). CDR1 and CDR2 (germline): SGDLS, YYNGEE. Between the trimmed V and J ends, which lost 1 base and 4 bases, there was a span of 11 bases. This CDR3 is built from 15 residues. Based on the CDR3 plus reference TRBV9 and TRBJ1-4, the full variable domain is DSGVTQTPKHLITATGQRVTLRCSPRSGDLSVYWYQQSLDQGLQFLIQYYNGEERAKGNILERFSAQQFPDLHSELNLSSLELGDSALYFCASSVREGVNEKLFFGSGTQLSVL.

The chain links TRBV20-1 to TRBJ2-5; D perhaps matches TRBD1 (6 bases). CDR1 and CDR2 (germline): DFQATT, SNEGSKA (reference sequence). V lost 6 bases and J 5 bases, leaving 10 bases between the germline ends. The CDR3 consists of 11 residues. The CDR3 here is CSARGAETQYF. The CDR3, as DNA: TGCAGTGCCAGGGGAGCCGAGACCCAGTACTTC.

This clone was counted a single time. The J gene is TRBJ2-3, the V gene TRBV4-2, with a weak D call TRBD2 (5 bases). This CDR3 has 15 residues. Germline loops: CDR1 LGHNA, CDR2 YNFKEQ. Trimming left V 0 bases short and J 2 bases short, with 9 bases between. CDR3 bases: TGTGCCAGCAGCCAAGATGTAGCGTTCACAGATACGCAGTATTTT. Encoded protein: CASSQDVAFTDTQYF.

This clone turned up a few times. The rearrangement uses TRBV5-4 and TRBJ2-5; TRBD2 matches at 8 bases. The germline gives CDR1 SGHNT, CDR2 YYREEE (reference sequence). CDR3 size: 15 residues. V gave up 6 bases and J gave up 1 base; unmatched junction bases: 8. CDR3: CASTGGDTFQETQYF. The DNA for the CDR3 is TGTGCCAGCACCGGGGGGGACACTTTCCAAGAGACCCAGTACTTC.

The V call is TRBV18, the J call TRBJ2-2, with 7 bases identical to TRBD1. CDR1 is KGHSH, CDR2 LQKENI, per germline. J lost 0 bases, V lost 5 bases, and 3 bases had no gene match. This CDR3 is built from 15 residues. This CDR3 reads CASSSGTANTGELFF. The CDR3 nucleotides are TGTGCCAGCTCATCCGGGACAGCGAACACCGGGGAGCTGTTTTTT.

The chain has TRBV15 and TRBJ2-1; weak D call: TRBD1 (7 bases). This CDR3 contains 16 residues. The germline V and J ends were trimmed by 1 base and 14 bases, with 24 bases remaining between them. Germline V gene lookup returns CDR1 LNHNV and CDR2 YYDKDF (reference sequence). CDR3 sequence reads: CATSRGQGGTGDAEFF. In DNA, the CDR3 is TGTGCCACCAGCAGAGGTCAGGGGGGAACAGGGGACGCTGAGTTCTTC. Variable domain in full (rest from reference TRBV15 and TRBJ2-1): DAMVIQNPRYQVTQFGKPVTLSCSQTLNHNVMYWYQQKSSQAPKLLFHYYDKDFNNEADTPDNFQSRRPNTSFCFLDIRSPGLGDTAMYLCATSRGQGGTGDAEFFGPGTRLTVL.

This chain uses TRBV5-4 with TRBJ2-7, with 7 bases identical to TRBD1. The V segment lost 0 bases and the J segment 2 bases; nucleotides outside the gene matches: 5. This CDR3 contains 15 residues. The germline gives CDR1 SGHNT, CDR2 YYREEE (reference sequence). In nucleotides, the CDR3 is TGTGCCAGCAGCTTGGTGCTGGGACAGACCTACGAGCAGTACTTC. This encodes CASSLVLGQTYEQYF.

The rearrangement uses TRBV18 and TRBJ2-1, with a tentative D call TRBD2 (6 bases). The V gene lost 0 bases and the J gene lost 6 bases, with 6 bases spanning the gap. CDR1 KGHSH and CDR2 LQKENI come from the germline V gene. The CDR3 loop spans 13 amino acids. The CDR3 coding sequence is TGTGCCAGCTCACCACCGGGGGGCAATGAGCAGTTCTTC. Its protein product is CASSPPGGNEQFF.

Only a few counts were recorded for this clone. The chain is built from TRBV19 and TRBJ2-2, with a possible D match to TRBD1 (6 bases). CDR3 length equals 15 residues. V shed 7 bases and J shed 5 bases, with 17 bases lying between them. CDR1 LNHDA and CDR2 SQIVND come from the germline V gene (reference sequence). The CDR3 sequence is CASIRDLQGTGELFF. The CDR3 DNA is TGTGCCAGTATAAGGGACCTCCAGGGGACCGGGGAGCTGTTTTTT.

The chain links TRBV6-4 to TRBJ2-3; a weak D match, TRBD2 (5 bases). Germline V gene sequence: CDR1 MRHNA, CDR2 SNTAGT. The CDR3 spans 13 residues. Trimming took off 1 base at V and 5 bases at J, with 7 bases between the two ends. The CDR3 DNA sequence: TGTGCCAGCAGTGACTACGCGGGAGATACGCAGTATTTT. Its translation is CASSDYAGDTQYF.

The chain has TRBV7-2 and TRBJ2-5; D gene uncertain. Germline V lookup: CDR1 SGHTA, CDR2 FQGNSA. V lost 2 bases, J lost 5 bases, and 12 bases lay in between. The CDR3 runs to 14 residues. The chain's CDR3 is CASSLRWAPETQYF. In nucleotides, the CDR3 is TGTGCCAGCAGCTTAAGATGGGCACCGGAGACCCAGTACTTC.

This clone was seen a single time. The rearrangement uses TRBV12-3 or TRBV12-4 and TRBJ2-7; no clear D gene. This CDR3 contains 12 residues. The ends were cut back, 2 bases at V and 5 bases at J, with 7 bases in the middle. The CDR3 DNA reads TGTGCCAGCAGTTTAAACAGAAACGAGCAGTACTTC. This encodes CASSLNRNEQYF.

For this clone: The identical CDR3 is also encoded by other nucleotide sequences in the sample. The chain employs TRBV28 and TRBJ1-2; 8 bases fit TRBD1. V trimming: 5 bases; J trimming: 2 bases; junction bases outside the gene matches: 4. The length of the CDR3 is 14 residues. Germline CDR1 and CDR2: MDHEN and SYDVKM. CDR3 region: CASSPDRANYGYTF. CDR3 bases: TGTGCCAGCAGTCCGGACAGGGCGAACTATGGCTACACCTTC.

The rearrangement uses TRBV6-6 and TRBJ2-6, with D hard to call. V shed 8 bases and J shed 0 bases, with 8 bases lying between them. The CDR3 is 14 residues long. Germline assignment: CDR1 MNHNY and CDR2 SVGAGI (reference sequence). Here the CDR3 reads CASRSPSGANVLTF. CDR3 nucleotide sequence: TGTGCCAGCCGTAGCCCCTCTGGGGCCAACGTCCTGACTTTC.

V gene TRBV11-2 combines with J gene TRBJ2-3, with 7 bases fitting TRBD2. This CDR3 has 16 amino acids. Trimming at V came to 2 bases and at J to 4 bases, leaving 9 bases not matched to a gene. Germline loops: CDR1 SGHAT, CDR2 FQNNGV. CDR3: CASSLSGGRGADTQYF. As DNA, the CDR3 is TGTGCCAGCAGCTTAAGCGGCGGGAGAGGGGCAGATACGCAGTATTTT.

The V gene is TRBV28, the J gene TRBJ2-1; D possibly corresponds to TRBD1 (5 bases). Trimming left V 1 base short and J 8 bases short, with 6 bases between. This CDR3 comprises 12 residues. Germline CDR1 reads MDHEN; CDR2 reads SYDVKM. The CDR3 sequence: CASSLLGDEQFF. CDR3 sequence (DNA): TGTGCCAGCAGTTTATTAGGGGATGAGCAGTTCTTC.

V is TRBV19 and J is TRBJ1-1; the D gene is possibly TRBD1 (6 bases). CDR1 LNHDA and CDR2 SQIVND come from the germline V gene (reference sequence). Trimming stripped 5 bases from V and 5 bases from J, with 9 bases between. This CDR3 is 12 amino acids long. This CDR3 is CASSLQGTEAFF. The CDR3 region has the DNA TGTGCCAGTAGTCTCCAGGGGACTGAAGCTTTCTTT.

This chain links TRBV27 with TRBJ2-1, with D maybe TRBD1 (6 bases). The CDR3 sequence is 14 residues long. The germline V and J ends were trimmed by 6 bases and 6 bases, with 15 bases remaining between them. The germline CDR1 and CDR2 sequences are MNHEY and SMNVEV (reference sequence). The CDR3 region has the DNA TGTGCCAGCAGCATCGGGACAACCCTCAATGAGCAGTTCTTC. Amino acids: CASSIGTTLNEQFF.

The CDR3 DNA is TGTGCCAGCAGCCCCTCTAGGGGGTCCTACAATGAGCAGTTCTTC. As protein: CASSPSRGSYNEQFF. The V and J genes are TRBV3-1 (or the pseudogene TRBV3-2) and TRBJ2-1, with a weak D call TRBD1 (6 bases). Per germline, CDR1 LGHDT and CDR2 YNNKEL (reference sequence). CDR3 length: 15 amino acids. The V end was cut by 4 bases, the J end by 1 base, with 11 bases between.

The CDR3 loop reads CASSILETQYF. In DNA, the CDR3 is TGTGCCAGCAGCATCTTGGAGACCCAGTACTTC. The rearrangement joins TRBV11-2 to TRBJ2-5; D is unresolved. CDR1 and CDR2 from the germline V gene are SGHAT and FQNNGV. The ends were cut back, 5 bases at V and 5 bases at J, with 6 bases in the middle. This CDR3 contains 11 residues.

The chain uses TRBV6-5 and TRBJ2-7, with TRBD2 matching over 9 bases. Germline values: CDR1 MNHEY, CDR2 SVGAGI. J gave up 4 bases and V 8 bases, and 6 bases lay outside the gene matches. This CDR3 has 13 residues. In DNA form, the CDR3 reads TGTGCCAGCGCGGCGGGAGGGGGGTACGAGCAGTACTTC. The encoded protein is CASAAGGGYEQYF.

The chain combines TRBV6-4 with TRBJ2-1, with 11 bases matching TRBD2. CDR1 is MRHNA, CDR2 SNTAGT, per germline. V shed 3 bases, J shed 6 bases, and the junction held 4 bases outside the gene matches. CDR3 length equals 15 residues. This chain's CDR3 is CASSDSGRGSNEQFF. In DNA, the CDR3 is TGTGCCAGCAGTGATAGCGGGAGGGGGAGCAATGAGCAGTTCTTC.

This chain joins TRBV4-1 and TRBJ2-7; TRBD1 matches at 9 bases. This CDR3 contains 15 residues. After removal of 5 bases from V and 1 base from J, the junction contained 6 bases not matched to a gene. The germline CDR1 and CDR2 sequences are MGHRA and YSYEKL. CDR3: CASSSGTGMSYEQYF. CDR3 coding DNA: TGCGCCAGCAGCTCCGGGACAGGGATGTCCTACGAGCAGTACTTC.

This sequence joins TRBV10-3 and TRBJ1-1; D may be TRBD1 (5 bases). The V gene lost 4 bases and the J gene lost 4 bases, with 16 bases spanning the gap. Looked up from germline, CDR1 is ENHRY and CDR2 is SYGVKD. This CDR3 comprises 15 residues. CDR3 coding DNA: TGTGCCATCAGTGGTGGGACTCGGGGCGGCACTGAAGCTTTCTTT. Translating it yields CAISGGTRGGTEAFF.